The present T cell receptor (beta chain) was sequenced within a study of blood T cell repertoires in COVID-19. Study background: PBMCs, B-cell-depleted T cells, or T cells provided the cDNA or gDNA that made up the material.

Authors' methods: Amplifying reference gene primers gave estimates of nucleated cell counts. Assay used: immunoSEQ multiplex PCR; TCRdb lists only in-frame clones, some missing. That table supplies the V and J calls and clone size; D and trimming were determined from the DNA. The sample holds about 91,000 clones, about 77% seen once. This CDR3 has 15 amino acids. Germline lookup yields CDR1 SGHDN and CDR2 FVKESK. Trimming stripped 0 bases from V and 5 bases from J, with 8 bases between. Sequencing was done on a sample of peripheral blood. This chain joins TRBV14 and TRBJ1-6; no clear D. This clonotype originated in a woman aged 80 or over with acute or convalescent COVID-19. CDR3 nucleotides: TGTGCCAGCAGCCAAGAAGTACTTCATAATTCACCCCTCCACTTT. This gives the protein CASSQEVLHNSPLHF.